One and the same sample provided the 8 T cell receptor beta chains below, sequenced in a study of cytomegalovirus exposure and HLA in healthy donors. This PCR relied on a set of 60 Vbeta primers and 13 Jbeta primers. TCRdb keeps only in-frame clones here, not all; method: immunoSEQ multiplex PCR. The data hold some 85,000 clones, with 77% observed a single time. The sequencing input was PBMCs. The receptor set was obtained from a man aged 30 to 45 in good health and CMV-seronegative.

The chain combines TRBV6-1 with TRBJ1-2; D uncertain. The CDR3 totals 15 residues. CDR1 and CDR2 (germline): MNHNS, SASEGT. Trimming shortened V by 4 bases and J by 5 bases, and 17 bases separated the two germline ends. Written as DNA, the CDR3 is TGTGCCAGCAGTGGTCTACGTGTGCAGGCGTATGGCTACACCTTC. Translated, it gives CASSGLRVQAYGYTF.

The chain combines TRBV27 with TRBJ2-2; D remains unclear. There are 15 residues in the CDR3. Trimming took 2 bases from V and 4 from J, leaving 11 bases between them. Per germline, CDR1 MNHEY and CDR2 SMNVEV (reference sequence). The CDR3 nucleotides read TGTGCCAGCAGTTTAGGCAGGCAGAGCACCGGGGAGCTGTTTTTT. It translates to CASSLGRQSTGELFF.

Only one count was recorded for this clone. The chain has TRBV7-2 and TRBJ2-7, with 12 nucleotides matching TRBD2. V trimming: 3 bases; J trimming: 2 bases; junction bases outside the gene matches: 2. CDR3 length: 15 residues. CDR1 is SGHTA and CDR2 is FQGNSA in the germline V gene. CDR3 DNA sequence: TGTGCCAGCAGCTTCCTAGCGGGGGGGACCTACGAGCAGTACTTC. Amino acids: CASSFLAGGTYEQYF.

Details on this clone: At one of its ends the junction is not consistent with the germline gene, which may arise from a read error. The J gene is TRBJ2-5, the V gene TRBV7-9; weak D call: TRBD1 (8 bases). The CDR3 spans 14 residues. Germline assignment: CDR1 SEHNR and CDR2 FQNEAQ (reference sequence). CDR3 DNA sequence: TGTTCCAGCAGCGGAGGACAGGGAGGGACGACCCAGTACTTC. Its protein product is CSSSGGQGGTTQYF.

This chain joins TRBV30 and TRBJ1-2; 7 bases are a match to TRBD1. This CDR3 is 13 amino acids long. The germline gives CDR1 GTSNPN, CDR2 SVGIG (reference sequence). The J segment lost 14 bases and the V segment lost 0 bases, leaving 12 bases of the junction unmatched. The CDR3 sequence: CAWSVRIGTAETF. The CDR3 DNA reads TGTGCCTGGAGTGTACGAATAGGGACAGCCGAGACCTTC.

Only one count was recorded for this clone. The chain joins TRBV2 to TRBJ1-4, with 9 bases fitting TRBD1. The CDR3 is 15 amino acids. Germline V gives CDR1 SNHLY, CDR2 FYNNEI. Trimming at V came to 7 bases and at J to 0 bases, leaving 3 bases not matched to a gene. In nucleotides, the CDR3 is TGTGCCAGCAAGGGACAGGGAACAACTAATGAAAAACTGTTTTTT. Encoded protein: CASKGQGTTNEKLFF.

The gene calls are TRBV30 and TRBJ1-5; D is uncertain. The CDR3 has 14 residues. Germline V lookup: CDR1 GTSNPN, CDR2 SVGIG (reference sequence). V dropped 0 bases and J dropped 7 bases, with 13 bases sitting between them. The CDR3: CAWSVLGFQQPQHF. CDR3 DNA sequence: TGTGCCTGGAGTGTACTAGGGTTCCAGCAGCCCCAGCATTTT.

The chain joins TRBV19 to TRBJ2-7; D remains ambiguous. Trimming removed 1 base at V and 2 bases at J, with 12 bases between. Germline values: CDR1 LNHDA, CDR2 SQIVND (reference sequence). This CDR3 contains 15 residues. CDR3 bases: TGTGCCAGTAGTATAGGTCGTCATTCGGCCTACGAGCAGTACTTC. This codes for CASSIGRHSAYEQYF.